The clone carrying this T cell receptor beta chain was seen once. Authors' methods: Reference gene primers were amplified, and this amplification served to estimate nucleated cell counts. TCRdb's table, derived via immunoSEQ multiplex PCR, lists solely in-frame clones and lacks some. The V and J calls and clone size are taken from that table; D and trimming were inferred from the DNA. The sample yields under 350,000 clones, over 75% seen once. This CDR3 is 14 amino acids long. The germline V gene has CDR1 WNHNN and CDR2 SYGVQD (reference sequence). The V and J ends lost 3 bases and 2 bases respectively, with 10 bases between them. This sample was taken from a study of blood T cell repertoires in COVID-19. Study summary: Samples taken during acute and convalescent COVID-19 were collected in the United States, Italy and Spain. T cells, B-cell-depleted T cells, or PBMCs supplied cDNA or gDNA.

The sequencing input was peripheral blood. The V and J genes are TRBV10-1 and TRBJ1-1; D is unclear. The sequence was obtained from a human donor in a cohort sampled during active COVID-19. The CDR3 is CASSESPGNTEAFF. The CDR3 DNA reads as TGCGCCAGCAGTGAATCCCCCGGTAACACTGAAGCTTTCTTT.